These T cell receptor beta chains were read from a single sample in a study of blood T cell repertoires in COVID-19. Method: immunoSEQ multiplex PCR; TCRdb's copy keeps in-frame clones and lacks some. The data show around 260,000 clones, about 85% seen once. The specimen was peripheral blood. These receptors were obtained from a man aged 18-30 years with active or convalescent COVID-19. The CDR3 runs from the conserved cysteine through the conserved F or W. Each record gives: V gene, J gene, CDR3 protein.

>TRBV5-1|TRBJ2-3
CASSLDYPTPDTQYF
>TRBV9|TRBJ2-2
CASSPETGYGELFF
>TRBV7-2|TRBJ1-1
CASSFTRNTEAFF
>TRBV7-3|TRBJ2-1
CASSLWGVSYNEQFF
>TRBV9|TRBJ2-6
CASSETGGGANVLTF
>TRBV9|TRBJ1-2
CASSGDAQGSYTF
>TRBV4-3|TRBJ2-1
CASRSGRLVDEQFF
>TRBV7-3|TRBJ2-5
CASSLRGGGMETQYF
>TRBV5-1|TRBJ1-1
CASSSGTANMNTEAFF
>TRBV9|TRBJ1-3
CASSVDGGRRNTIYF
>TRBV6-6|TRBJ2-5
CASSDRGRETQYF
>TRBV6-5|TRBJ1-1
CASRRTGVQNTEAFF
>TRBV5-5|TRBJ1-2
CASSITGTGSGYTF
>TRBV6-6|TRBJ1-6
CASSRWTVSSYNSPLHF
>TRBV2|TRBJ1-1
CASSDDVGGANEAFF
>TRBV19|TRBJ1-2
CASSTQPTGTGNYGYTF
>TRBV9|TRBJ2-3
CASSSSSGRAGDTQYF
>TRBV4-1|TRBJ2-5
CASSHPDQETQYF
>TRBV21-1|TRBJ2-7
CASSVGGRGQGQNHEQYF
>TRBV28|TRBJ1-4
CASSLTGASNEKLFF
>TRBV28|TRBJ1-2
CASSPVGDGYTF
>TRBV3-1/TRBV3-2|TRBJ2-4
CASSPRGGQNIQYF
>TRBV7-3|TRBJ2-5
CASSLGGQETQYF
>TRBV24-1|TRBJ1-1
CATQDRDTEAFF
>TRBV7-9|TRBJ1-1
CASSLGDSYTEAFF
>TRBV9|TRBJ2-3
CASSVGGSTDTQYF
>TRBV7-9|TRBJ1-2
CASSFGGNYGYTF
>TRBV29-1|TRBJ1-3
CSVIGDSTGNTIYF
>TRBV28|TRBJ1-1
CASSLPREREAFF
>TRBV9|TRBJ1-2
CASSARTAAVPTF
>TRBV2|TRBJ1-1
CASGILRTEAFF
>TRBV19|TRBJ2-1
CASTRAGIGSLFF
>TRBV28|TRBJ1-5
CASRGGIGQPQHF